The 21 T cell receptor beta chains given below trace back to one sample, sequenced in a study of T cell repertoires in cytomegalovirus infection. One entry per CDR3 protein results from TCRdb running MiXCR on the reads. The sample has more than 400,000 distinct CDR3 sequences, more than 20% seen once; the top ten hold about 13%. The sequencing input was PBMCs. Receptor source: a human donor in good health (CMV status not recorded). Some clones in this sample may be carry-over from other donors' samples.

The chain uses TRBV12-3 or TRBV12-4 and TRBJ1-5; D is ambiguous. Trimming shortened V by 8 bases and J by 0 bases, and 5 bases separated the two germline ends. This CDR3 has 12 residues. CDR3 DNA: TGTGCCAGCGGAAATAGCAATCAGCCCCAGCATTTT. Protein product: CASGNSNQPQHF.

V and J are TRBV20-1 and TRBJ2-5; D is tentatively TRBD1 or TRBD2 (5 bases each). Germline-derived CDR1 and CDR2 are DFQATT and SNEGSKA (reference sequence). V lost 6 bases, J lost 4 bases, and 15 bases lay in between. There are 13 residues in the CDR3. For the CDR3, the DNA is TGCAGTGCCTTCCGAAGTGGGGGAGAGACCCAGTACTTC. Encoded protein: CSAFRSGGETQYF.

J is TRBJ2-5 and V is TRBV7-4; 10 bases match TRBD1. The J segment lost 2 bases and the V segment lost 3 bases, leaving 9 bases of the junction unmatched. The CDR3 has 17 residues. Germline CDR1 reads SGHVT; CDR2 reads SQSDAQ. In DNA form, the CDR3 reads TGTGCCAGCAGCTTGCACCGGGACAGGGGACAACAAGAGACCCAGTACTTC. Protein: CASSLHRDRGQQETQYF.

The V and J genes are TRBV30 and TRBJ1-1, with D unresolved. From germline, CDR1 is GTSNPN and CDR2 SVGIG (reference sequence). The germline V and J ends were trimmed by 3 bases and 11 bases, with 13 bases remaining between them. The CDR3 loop spans 11 amino acids. This CDR3 reads CAWSAQSSAFF. The CDR3 DNA follows: TGTGCCTGGAGCGCCCAGTCGTCCGCTTTCTTT. The variable domain in full, completed from reference TRBV30 and TRBJ1-1, reads SQTIHQWPATLVQPVGSPLSLECTVEGTSNPNLYWYRQAAGRGLQLLFYSVGIGQISSEVPQNLSASRPQDRQFILSSKKLLLSDSGFYLCAWSAQSSAFFGQGTRLTVV.

The genes are TRBV14 and TRBJ2-1, with 7 bases lining up with TRBD1. Germline V lookup: CDR1 SGHDN, CDR2 FVKESK. Trimming at V came to 4 bases and at J to 14 bases, leaving 8 bases not matched to a gene. This CDR3 region has 12 residues. CDR3 sequence: CASSPSDREKFF. CDR3 nucleotides: TGTGCCAGCAGCCCCTCCGACAGGGAAAAGTTCTTC.

This chain uses TRBV10-3 with TRBJ2-7, with D unclear. Trimming took 0 bases from V and 5 from J, leaving 8 bases between them. CDR3 length equals 13 residues. CDR1 is ENHRY and CDR2 is SYGVKD in the germline V gene. In DNA, the CDR3 is TGTGCCATCAGTGAGTCGCGCAGGAACGAGCAGTACGTC. Residues: CAISESRRNEQYV.

V is TRBV19 and J is TRBJ1-4, with TRBD1 matching over 9 bases. The CDR3 consists of 22 residues. CDR1 and CDR2 from the germline V gene are LNHDA and SQIVND (reference sequence). The ends lost 1 base at V and 4 bases at J; junction bases unmatched: 22. DNA for the CDR3: TGTGCCAGTAGTATAGTCGAACGTCGGGGGACAGGGCGGAACCCACTTAATGAAAAACTGTTTTTT. Protein: CASSIVERRGTGRNPLNEKLFF.

The rearrangement links TRBV11-3 to TRBJ1-6; 9 bases line up with TRBD1. The junction had 9 bases not matched to a gene; V was cut back by 5 bases and J by 10 bases. Germline V gives CDR1 SGHNT, CDR2 YENEEA. The CDR3 runs 15 residues. The CDR3 nucleotides are TGTGCCAGCAGCACCCGGACAGGGGTAGGCTCACCCCTCCACTTT. It codes for CASSTRTGVGSPLHF.

This chain uses TRBV12-3 or TRBV12-4 with TRBJ2-1, with 8 nucleotides matching TRBD2. The CDR3 extends over 15 amino acids. J was trimmed by 8 bases and V by 6 bases; bases with no gene match: 12. The CDR3 region is CASRGGWTSPDEQFF. DNA for the CDR3: TGTGCCAGCAGGGGGGGGTGGACTAGCCCGGATGAGCAGTTCTTC.

This clonotype was detected a few times. The chain carries TRBV2 and TRBJ2-7; 15 nucleotides agree with TRBD2. The length of the CDR3 is 14 residues. J was trimmed by 3 bases and V by 7 bases; bases with no gene match: 1. Germline CDR1 is SNHLY and CDR2 is FYNNEI. The CDR3 DNA reads as TGTGCCAGCAAGGGACTAGCGGGAGGCTACGAGCAGTACGTC. The encoded protein is CASKGLAGGYEQYV.

The rearrangement uses TRBV6-8 and TRBJ2-2, with D hard to call. The germline V gene has CDR1 MNHGY and CDR2 SAAAGT. Trimming took off 7 bases at V and 6 bases at J, with 12 bases between the two ends. The CDR3 is 13 residues long. The CDR3 DNA reads as TGTGCCAGCACCAACGGGCTGGCCGGGGAGCTGTTTTTT. It encodes CASTNGLAGELFF.

This clonotype appeared a few times. The chain links TRBV11-3 to TRBJ1-1, with 9 bases fitting TRBD1. Losses at the gene ends were 1 base for V and 3 bases for J; bases not matched to a gene: 3. The length of the CDR3 is 15 residues. Germline CDR1 is SGHNT and CDR2 is YENEEA. The CDR3 here is CASSLGRDRDTEAFF. The CDR3 region has the DNA TGTGCCAGCAGCTTAGGGCGGGACAGGGACACTGAAGCTTTCTTT.

This clonotype occurred many times. This chain joins TRBV7-8 and TRBJ2-3; D not resolved. The CDR3 has 15 amino acids. The V end lost 0 bases, the J end lost 1 base, and 8 bases lay between the germline ends. Germline CDR1 SGHVS, CDR2 FQNEAQ. CDR3 sequence (DNA): TGTGCCAGCAGCTTAGCGGGAAGGGGCACAGATACGCAGTATTTT. Amino acids: CASSLAGRGTDTQYF.

There are many counts of this clonotype. The chain joins TRBV7-8 to TRBJ1-4, with D possibly being TRBD1 (6 bases). The V and J ends lost 5 bases and 8 bases respectively, with 15 bases between them. The germline gives CDR1 SGHVS, CDR2 FQNEAQ. The CDR3 extends over 14 amino acids. The CDR3 reads CASSAGGLEEKLFF. Here the CDR3 DNA reads TGTGCCAGCAGCGCCGGGGGGCTAGAAGAAAAACTGTTTTTT.

The V call is TRBV5-4, the J call TRBJ2-1; the D is unclear. This CDR3 region has 15 residues. V was shortened by 4 bases and J by 3 bases, with 14 bases between the two germline ends. Per germline, CDR1 SGHNT and CDR2 YYREEE (reference sequence). The chain's CDR3 is CASSPSSVIYNEQFF. The CDR3 DNA is TGTGCCAGCAGCCCGAGTTCCGTTATCTACAATGAGCAGTTCTTC. Filled out from reference TRBV5-4 and TRBJ2-1, the complete variable domain reads ETGVTQSPTHLIKTRGQQVTLRCSSQSGHNTVSWYQQALGQGPQFIFQYYREEENGRGNFPPRFSGLQFPNYSSELNVNALELDDSALYLCASSPSSVIYNEQFFGPGTRLTVL.

This chain joins TRBV12-3 or TRBV12-4 and TRBJ1-2; TRBD1 matches 9 bases. J gave up 4 bases and V 3 bases, and 3 bases lay outside the gene matches. This CDR3 is built from 14 residues. CDR3 residues: CASSLGDRAYGYTF. The CDR3 region has the DNA TGTGCCAGCAGTTTGGGGGACAGGGCCTATGGCTACACCTTC.

The CDR3 loop is CASSFYGASGGVGADTQYF. In DNA, the CDR3 is TGTGCCAGCAGTTTCTACGGTGCTAGCGGGGGGGTAGGGGCAGATACGCAGTATTTT. The V call is TRBV28, the J call TRBJ2-3; 12 bases fit TRBD2. Losses at the gene ends were 3 bases for V and 4 bases for J; bases not matched to a gene: 14. Germline CDR1 MDHEN, CDR2 SYDVKM. This CDR3 is 19 amino acids long. The full variable domain, rest sourced from reference TRBV28 and TRBJ2-3, is DVKVTQSSRYLVKRTGEKVFLECVQDMDHENMFWYRQDPGLGLRLIYFSYDVKMKEKGDIPEGYSVSREKKERFSLILESASTNQTSMYLCASSFYGASGGVGADTQYFGPGTRLTVL.

At least ten counts were recorded for this clonotype. The V gene is TRBV7-8, the J gene TRBJ1-2, with D uncertain. This CDR3 contains 15 residues. V was trimmed by 1 base and J by 5 bases, leaving 14 bases between them. CDR1 is SGHVS, CDR2 FQNEAQ, per germline. CDR3 residues: CASSLGSRTEYGYTF. In nucleotides, the CDR3 is TGTGCCAGCAGCTTAGGTAGTCGGACGGAGTATGGCTACACCTTC.

This clonotype was counted between two and nine times. The J gene is TRBJ2-7, the V gene TRBV20-1, with a possible D match to TRBD1 (6 bases). The CDR3 is 13 amino acids. Germline V gene lookup returns CDR1 DFQATT and CDR2 SNEGSKA (reference sequence). The CDR3 loop is CRTGRGCSYEQYV. Here the CDR3 DNA reads TGCAGGACGGGCAGGGGTTGCTCCTACGAGCAGTACGTC.

In this sample, this clonotype turned up a few times. The chain uses TRBV12-3 or TRBV12-4 and TRBJ2-3; unclear D gene. The CDR3 has 12 residues. Trimming left V 6 bases short and J 4 bases short, with 8 bases between. This CDR3 is CASSPIPDTQYF. CDR3 in DNA: TGTGCCAGCAGCCCTATTCCAGATACGCAGTATTTT.

The V gene is TRBV19, the J gene TRBJ2-7; D uncertain. The V gene's germline CDR1 is LNHDA and CDR2 SQIVND (reference sequence). This CDR3 has 9 amino acids. Trimming pared 9 bases from V and 6 bases from J, leaving 6 bases between. For the CDR3, the DNA is TGTGCCAGAGCCATCGAGCAGTACGTC. The encoded protein is CARAIEQYV.